Presented here are 4 T cell receptor beta chains from one specimen sequenced in a study of cytomegalovirus exposure and HLA in healthy donors. 13 Jbeta primers and 60 Vbeta primers were used for the PCR. Clones were sequenced by immunoSEQ multiplex PCR, and TCRdb holds only the in-frame ones, with some missing. Found here are over 95,000 clones, about 70% of them singletons; the top ten hold about 2%. Sequencing input: PBMCs. The origin of the receptors is a human donor in good health.

This clone was observed a few times. The chain recombines TRBV7-2 with TRBJ1-5; D call uncertain. The V and J ends lost 1 base and 4 bases respectively, with 14 bases between them. Per the germline V gene, CDR1 is SGHTA and CDR2 is FQGNSA. The CDR3 consists of 16 residues. CDR3 sequence reads: CASSLDEGYGNQPQHF. CDR3 nucleotides: TGTGCCAGCAGCTTAGATGAGGGTTACGGAAATCAGCCCCAGCATTTT.

The chain uses TRBV5-1 and TRBJ2-7; no clear D. The CDR3 runs 15 residues. Trimming removed 2 bases at V and 4 bases at J, with 16 bases between. In germline, CDR1 is SGHRS, CDR2 YFSETQ. CDR3 coding DNA: TGCGCCAGCAGCTTCACCCACTCAGGATCTTACGAGCAGTACTTC. Translating it yields CASSFTHSGSYEQYF.

The V gene is TRBV25-1, the J gene TRBJ1-4; D perhaps matches TRBD1 (6 bases). Trimming took off 0 bases at V and 3 bases at J, with 11 bases between the two ends. In germline, CDR1 is MGHDK, CDR2 SYGVNS. CDR3 length equals 16 residues. As DNA, the CDR3 is TGTGCCAGCAGTGAATATAAGGGGGTGGCTAATGAAAAACTGTTTTTT. As protein: CASSEYKGVANEKLFF.

The count of this clone is one. The CDR3 sequence is CASSLRVAGYSETQYF. The CDR3 DNA reads TGTGCCAGCAGTTTAAGGGTAGCGGGATATTCGGAGACCCAGTACTTC. J is TRBJ2-5 and V is TRBV28; TRBD2 aligns across 8 bases. With 2 bases clipped from V and 5 bases from J, the junction kept 10 bases outside the gene matches. The CDR3 spans 16 residues. Germline loops: CDR1 MDHEN, CDR2 SYDVKM.